These 20 T cell receptor beta chains came from one sample sequenced in a study of CD8 T cells in Susac syndrome (dated by TCRdb to about 2019). Libraries came from the immunoSEQ multiplex PCR assay. RNA was extracted using the RNeasy kit, and roughly 0.45 to 1 microgram was reverse transcribed with random hexamers. TCRdb redid the processing of the public reads, applying fastp at Q25 and MiXCR, and retained in-frame beta chains. Each record represents a unique CDR3 protein, reported with the most common genes and DNA among its rows. Here the sample has over 95,000 distinct CDR3 sequences; just under 95% occur a single time. Roughly 0.12% of the sample comes from the top ten. The sample taken for sequencing was CD8+ T cells from PBMCs. The receptor source for this set is a human donor in good health.

The genes are TRBV29-1 and TRBJ2-6; TRBD1 agrees at 7 bases. CDR1 and CDR2 from the germline V gene are SQVTM and ANQGSEA. The CDR3 is made up of 15 amino acids. V trimming: 4 bases; J trimming: 1 base; junction bases outside the gene matches: 4. CDR3 nucleotides: TGCAGCGTTGCCGACAGGGAATCTGGGGCCAACGTCCTGACTTTC. It translates to CSVADRESGANVLTF.

The genes are TRBV10-2 and TRBJ2-5, with 7 bases fitting TRBD2. V shed 6 bases and J 5 bases; nucleotides not matched to a gene: 12. The length of the CDR3 is 15 residues. Germline assignment: CDR1 WSHSY and CDR2 SAAADI. Written as DNA, the CDR3 is TGCGCCAGCAGGGGGGGGGACGGACGGGAGGAGACCCAGTACTTC. Amino acid sequence: CASRGGDGREETQYF.

In this sample, this clonotype turned up once. This rearrangement joins TRBV29-1 to TRBJ1-2; 9 bases align to TRBD1. The CDR3 spans 13 residues. Germline V CDR1 and CDR2: SQVTM, ANQGSEA. Unmatched junction bases numbered 4, after V lost 5 bases and J lost 3 bases. CDR3 in amino acids: CSVRRQGDYGYTF. The CDR3 DNA reads as TGCAGCGTTCGACGACAGGGGGACTATGGCTACACCTTC.

J is TRBJ2-7 and V is TRBV6-6; possibly TRBD1 for D (5 bases). CDR1 is MNHNY, CDR2 SVGAGI, per germline (reference sequence). CDR3 size: 14 residues. V lost 2 bases and J 5 bases, leaving 13 bases between the germline ends. The CDR3, as DNA: TGTGCCAGCAGTTACGGGGCAGGGCACAACGAGCAGTACTTC. It encodes CASSYGAGHNEQYF.

V is TRBV12-3 or TRBV12-4 and J is TRBJ2-7; TRBD1 matches 11 bases. Germline trimming cut 6 bases from V and 2 bases from J; bases unmatched to any gene: 6. The CDR3 totals 15 residues. CDR3: CASRGTGGPTYEQYF. CDR3 nucleotide sequence: TGTGCCAGCAGGGGGACAGGGGGGCCGACCTACGAGCAGTACTTC.

The rearrangement joins TRBV14 to TRBJ2-7, with a weak D call TRBD2 (5 bases). The ends were cut back, 1 base at V and 6 bases at J, with 19 bases in the middle. The length of the CDR3 is 16 residues. Germline V gives CDR1 SGHDN, CDR2 FVKESK. The CDR3 DNA reads as TGTGCCAGCAGCCAAGTACCCCGGGGAGTGGCGTCCGAGCAGTACTTC. It codes for CASSQVPRGVASEQYF.

This chain joins TRBV11-1 and TRBJ2-6; D call uncertain. V was pared by 5 bases and J by 1 base, with 9 bases between. There are 15 residues in the CDR3. Germline loops: CDR1 SGHAT, CDR2 FQDESV (reference sequence). The CDR3 DNA reads TGTGCCAGCAGCCTTCTCCTATCTGGGGCCAACGTCCTGACTTTC. Amino acid sequence: CASSLLLSGANVLTF.

The J gene is TRBJ2-1, the V gene TRBV5-1; TRBD1 matches 7 bases. Germline V gene lookup returns CDR1 SGHRS and CDR2 YFSETQ. The trim removed 4 bases at V and 8 bases at J, leaving 12 bases unmatched. This CDR3 contains 15 residues. In DNA form, the CDR3 reads TGCGCCAGCAGCACCCGACAGGGCAGGGTCGATGAGCAGTTCTTC. This encodes CASSTRQGRVDEQFF. The full variable domain, rest sourced from reference TRBV5-1 and TRBJ2-1, is KAGVTQTPRYLIKTRGQQVTLSCSPISGHRSVSWYQQTPGQGLQFLFEYFSETQRNKGNFPGRFSGRQFSNSRSEMNVSTLELGDSALYLCASSTRQGRVDEQFFGPGTRLTVL.

In its sample, this clonotype was seen once. The rearrangement links TRBV7-8 to TRBJ1-5, with D perhaps TRBD1 (6 bases). The germline V gene has CDR1 SGHVS and CDR2 FQNEAQ. Trimming removed 2 bases at V and 5 bases at J, with 10 bases between. The CDR3 loop spans 14 amino acids. The CDR3: CASSLTQGYQPQHF. DNA of the CDR3: TGTGCCAGCAGCTTAACACAGGGATATCAGCCCCAGCATTTT.

The chain is built from TRBV9 and TRBJ2-6; possibly TRBD2 for D (5 bases). CDR3 length equals 17 residues. Trimming left V 0 bases short and J 0 bases short, with 10 bases between. The V gene's germline CDR1 is SGDLS and CDR2 YYNGEE. The CDR3 loop reads CASSVGLGSSGANVLTF. DNA for the CDR3: TGTGCCAGCAGCGTAGGGCTAGGGAGCTCTGGGGCCAACGTCCTGACTTTC.

This clonotype was recorded only once. The chain employs TRBV9 and TRBJ2-3, with unresolved D. This CDR3 is built from 9 residues. Germline CDR1 reads SGDLS; CDR2 reads YYNGEE. V dropped 7 bases and J dropped 5 bases, with 2 bases sitting between them. The chain's CDR3 is CASGDTQYF. As DNA, the CDR3 is TGTGCCAGCGGAGATACGCAGTATTTT.

In this sample, this clonotype turned up once. J is TRBJ1-2 and V is TRBV12-3 or TRBV12-4; D is unclear. The CDR3 is made up of 13 amino acids. V lost 2 bases and J lost 4, with 8 bases in between. CDR3 in amino acids: CASSLSDTYGYTF. CDR3 nucleotide sequence: TGTGCCAGCAGTTTAAGCGATACCTATGGCTACACCTTC.

This CDR3 reads CASSSGGQGRGLSSYNEQFF. The CDR3 DNA follows: TGTGCCAGCAGTTCCGGGGGACAGGGTCGCGGGCTAAGCTCCTACAATGAGCAGTTCTTC. The chain carries TRBV27 and TRBJ2-1; TRBD1 agrees at 9 bases. Trimming took 4 bases from V and 0 from J; bases not matched to a gene: 16. This CDR3 comprises 20 residues. Germline values: CDR1 MNHEY, CDR2 SMNVEV (reference sequence).

V usage is TRBV7-9 and J usage is TRBJ2-5; D might be TRBD1 (6 bases). The CDR3 has 18 amino acids. The germline V gene has CDR1 SEHNR and CDR2 FQNEAQ (reference sequence). V lost 5 bases and J lost 2, with 24 bases in between. CDR3 sequence: CASSPQPFGQSRQETQYF. In DNA, the CDR3 is TGTGCCAGCAGCCCTCAACCCTTCGGACAGAGCCGTCAAGAGACCCAGTACTTC. Filled out from reference TRBV7-9 and TRBJ2-5, the complete variable domain reads DTGVSQNPRHKITKRGQNVTFRCDPISEHNRLYWYRQTLGQGPEFLTYFQNEAQLEKSRLLSDRFSAERPKGSFSTLEIQRTEQGDSAMYLCASSPQPFGQSRQETQYFGPGTRLLVL.

This clonotype was observed a handful of times. The gene calls are TRBV7-9 and TRBJ2-7; 7 bases align to TRBD2. The CDR3 has 14 amino acids. J lost 2 bases, V lost 5 bases, and 6 bases had no gene match. Germline CDR1 is SEHNR and CDR2 is FQNEAQ (reference sequence). In nucleotides, the CDR3 is TGTGCCAGCAGCGAGGCGGGAGCGACCTACGAGCAGTACTTC. Its translation is CASSEAGATYEQYF.

The gene calls are TRBV27 and TRBJ1-6, with D perhaps TRBD1 (5 bases). V was pared by 7 bases and J by 17 bases, with 21 bases between. Germline V gene sequence: CDR1 MNHEY, CDR2 SMNVEV (reference sequence). This CDR3 comprises 13 residues. CDR3 loop: CASKGQPRWIFHF. As DNA, the CDR3 is TGTGCCAGCAAAGGACAACCCCGATGGATCTTCCACTTT.

The chain links TRBV28 to TRBJ1-1; 7 nucleotides match TRBD1. The CDR3 has 12 residues. V lost 6 bases, J lost 3 bases, and 1 base stayed unmatched. The germline gives CDR1 MDHEN, CDR2 SYDVKM. CDR3 region: CASSQGDTEAFF. In nucleotides, the CDR3 is TGTGCCAGCAGCCAGGGGGACACTGAAGCTTTCTTT.

This chain joins TRBV7-9 and TRBJ2-1; 8 nucleotides align to TRBD1. With V trimmed by 5 bases and J by 8 bases, 14 bases remained unmatched. This CDR3 comprises 16 residues. In germline, CDR1 is SEHNR, CDR2 FQNEAQ (reference sequence). CDR3 sequence (DNA): TGTGCCAGCAGCCTGAGCGACAGGGGAGTTAGAGATGAGCAGTTCTTC. This codes for CASSLSDRGVRDEQFF.

This chain links TRBV20-1 with TRBJ2-2, with D unclear. The germline gives CDR1 DFQATT, CDR2 SNEGSKA (reference sequence). The V end was cut by 4 bases, the J end by 1 base, with 13 bases between. The CDR3 consists of 15 residues. The CDR3 DNA sequence: TGCAGTGCTAAGTCTTTTCAATGGAACACCGGGGAGCTGTTTTTT. Translated: CSAKSFQWNTGELFF.

The genes are TRBV6-4 and TRBJ1-2, with D possibly being TRBD1 (6 bases). The ends were cut back, 5 bases at V and 10 bases at J, with 17 bases in the middle. The CDR3 is 13 residues long. Germline CDR1 MRHNA, CDR2 SNTAGT. DNA for the CDR3: TGTGCCAGCAGTAACGATCCTACAGGGTCCTACACCTTC. Protein product: CASSNDPTGSYTF.